This T cell receptor beta chain was sequenced during a study of T cells in Graves' hyperthyroidism and ophthalmopathy. The study, taken as a whole, reports: Blood also carried most thyroid clonotypes expanded above 0.001. Ophthalmopathy could be told apart from stable hyperthyroidism with a 13 V-J model.

Amplification of TCR beta CDR3 regions was performed using RNA transcripts as template. An initial round of RT-PCR targeting the TCR CDR3 relied on the HTBI primer set. TCRdb redid the calling of the multiplex PCR reads with MiXCR, one entry per CDR3 protein. The sample records some 600,000 distinct CDR3 sequences, about 43% being singletons. About this clonotype itself: The antigen remains undetermined.

Every diagnosis used clinical symptoms, serum thyroxine and TRAb, thyroid ultrasound and orbital computed tomography. Germline V gene sequence: CDR1 SEHNR, CDR2 FQNEAQ (reference sequence). Trimming took 5 bases from V and 7 from J, leaving 14 bases between them. CDR3 length: 13 residues. The TCR comes from a woman aged 18-29 years with Graves' hyperthyroidism. The chain employs TRBV7-9 and TRBJ1-1; D is ambiguous. The sequenced sample consisted of peripheral blood or thyroid tissue (not recorded which). Written as DNA, the CDR3 is TGTGCCAGCAGCCCCCCCGGGAGCGGTGAAGCTTTCTTT. As protein: CASSPPGSGEAFF. Full variable domain (outside the CDR3, taken from reference TRBV7-9 and TRBJ1-1): DTGVSQNPRHKITKRGQNVTFRCDPISEHNRLYWYRQTLGQGPEFLTYFQNEAQLEKSRLLSDRFSAERPKGSFSTLEIQRTEQGDSAMYLCASSPPGSGEAFFGQGTRLTVV.